This entry concerns a single TCR beta chain. Resolution of symptoms, clearance, or two negative PCRs was present in recovered Cohort 3 donors. The data derive from a study of blood T cell repertoires in COVID-19. The CDR3 is 13 amino acids. Germline V gene sequence: CDR1 MGHDK, CDR2 SYGVNS. V gave up 1 base and J gave up 4 bases, with 7 bases separating them. Assay: immunoSEQ multiplex PCR; the TCRdb copy retains only in-frame clones and omits some. Here the sample spans around 390,000 clones, around nine tenths being singletons. This sequence was found in a woman aged 45-65 years who had recovered from COVID-19. The gene calls are TRBV25-1 and TRBJ1-2; the D is unclear. Sequencing was done on a sample of PBMCs or T cells enriched from blood (not recorded which). In DNA form, the CDR3 reads TGTGCCAGCAGTGAATCCCTCTTCTATGGCTACACCTTC. This codes for CASSESLFYGYTF.